The 21 T cell receptor beta chains below come from one sample, sequenced in a study of shared clonotypes between healthy human individuals. Sequenced by immunoSEQ multiplex PCR; TCRdb stores in-frame clones only, minus some. The sample has hundreds of thousands of clones; almost 97% are singletons. The sample consisted of naive CD4+ T cells sorted from blood. Subset indicated: CD45RA+ positively selected. These receptors were collected from a woman under 40 in good health.

This rearrangement joins TRBV28 to TRBJ2-7; D is perhaps TRBD1 (5 bases). The CDR3 has 14 amino acids. CDR1 and CDR2 from the germline V gene are MDHEN and SYDVKM. V was pared by 7 bases and J by 4 bases, with 17 bases between. The CDR3 loop is CASTQGATGYEQYF. The DNA of the CDR3 is TGTGCCAGCACCCAAGGGGCTACCGGTTACGAGCAGTACTTC.

The J gene is TRBJ2-3, the V gene TRBV4-1; 9 bases are a match to TRBD2. CDR3 size: 17 residues. CDR1 and CDR2 (germline): MGHRA, YSYEKL. With 4 bases clipped from V and 3 bases from J, the junction kept 11 bases outside the gene matches. The CDR3 coding sequence is TGCGCCAGCAGCCCCCGGCCTAGCGGGATAAGGACAGATACGCAGTATTTT. This encodes CASSPRPSGIRTDTQYF.

The J gene is TRBJ2-1, the V gene TRBV7-2; D might be TRBD1 (6 bases). From germline, CDR1 is SGHTA and CDR2 FQGNSA. The CDR3 has 16 amino acids. Between the trimmed V and J ends, which lost 1 base and 1 base, there was a span of 11 bases. In DNA form, the CDR3 reads TGTGCCAGCAGCTTAGGAGACAGGTCTTCCTACAATGAGCAGTTCTTC. It translates to CASSLGDRSSYNEQFF.

This chain uses TRBV6-7 with TRBJ1-2, with 7 bases that match TRBD1. TRBV6-7 is given ORF status, its function remaining uncertain. CDR3 size: 13 residues. V shed 7 bases, J shed 3 bases, and the junction held 5 bases outside the gene matches. CDR3 in DNA: TGTGCCAGCAACGGAACAGGGGACTATGGCTACACCTTC. It yields the protein CASNGTGDYGYTF.

The genes are TRBV7-9 and TRBJ2-5; 7 bases are shared with TRBD1. CDR3 length: 14 amino acids. Losses at the gene ends were 6 bases for V and 7 bases for J; bases not matched to a gene: 11. CDR1 SEHNR and CDR2 FQNEAQ come from the germline V gene (reference sequence). In nucleotides, the CDR3 is TGTGCCAGCAGACCTCAGGGGGAGCAGGGGACCCAGTACTTC. Protein product: CASRPQGEQGTQYF.

The J gene is TRBJ1-1, the V gene TRBV10-1, with D tentatively TRBD1 (6 bases). CDR1 and CDR2 from the germline V gene are WNHNN and SYGVQD (reference sequence). V shed 5 bases and J shed 8 bases, with 15 bases lying between them. This CDR3 region has 13 residues. The CDR3 loop reads CASSRLTTGEAFF. The DNA for the CDR3 is TGCGCCAGCAGTAGACTTACAACAGGGGAAGCTTTCTTT.

The genes are TRBV25-1 and TRBJ2-5; no reliable D call. Germline assignment: CDR1 MGHDK and CDR2 SYGVNS. Trimming stripped 4 bases from V and 4 bases from J, with 4 bases between. The CDR3 extends over 11 amino acids. CDR3 nucleotides: TGTGCCAGCAGTGTGGGAGAGACCCAGTACTTC. Translated: CASSVGETQYF.

This sequence joins TRBV7-9 and TRBJ1-6, with TRBD1 as a possible D gene (6 bases). Per the germline V gene, CDR1 is SEHNR and CDR2 is FQNEAQ (reference sequence). This CDR3 is 14 amino acids long. With 4 bases removed from V and 11 bases from J, the gap between germline ends came to 15 bases. CDR3: CASSSGHSSTPLHF. The CDR3 coding sequence is TGTGCCAGCAGCTCGGGACATAGTTCTACACCCCTCCACTTT.

This chain joins TRBV5-4 and TRBJ1-1, with D possibly being TRBD1 (5 bases). CDR3 length: 14 residues. Trimming left V 0 bases short and J 6 bases short, with 12 bases between. Germline lookup yields CDR1 SGHNT and CDR2 YYREEE (reference sequence). This chain's CDR3 is CASSLDPGRPEAFF. For the CDR3, the DNA is TGTGCCAGCAGCTTGGACCCAGGGAGGCCTGAAGCTTTCTTT. The full variable domain, with the rest looked up from reference TRBV5-4 and TRBJ1-1, is ETGVTQSPTHLIKTRGQQVTLRCSSQSGHNTVSWYQQALGQGPQFIFQYYREEENGRGNFPPRFSGLQFPNYSSELNVNALELDDSALYLCASSLDPGRPEAFFGQGTRLTVV.

Comment on this clone: This sample includes further DNA sequences coding for the same CDR3. The chain uses TRBV28 and TRBJ2-7; the D gene could be TRBD1 or TRBD2 (5 bases each). Trimming stripped 1 base from V and 2 bases from J, with 9 bases between. Per the germline V gene, CDR1 is MDHEN and CDR2 is SYDVKM. The CDR3 runs 14 residues. The CDR3, as DNA: TGTGCCAGCAGTTTATCCGGGACCCCCTACGAGCAGTACTTC. It is translated as CASSLSGTPYEQYF.

The chain joins TRBV9 to TRBJ2-1; 14 nucleotides line up with TRBD2. The V gene's germline CDR1 is SGDLS and CDR2 YYNGEE. The CDR3 contains 18 residues. Trimming cost V 0 bases and J 2 bases; bases outside gene matches: 4. This CDR3 reads CASSVAGLAGVTYNEQFF. The CDR3 nucleotides are TGTGCCAGCAGCGTAGCGGGACTAGCGGGAGTAACCTACAATGAGCAGTTCTTC. The entire variable domain, with the rest obtained from reference TRBV9 and TRBJ2-1, is as follows: DSGVTQTPKHLITATGQRVTLRCSPRSGDLSVYWYQQSLDQGLQFLIQYYNGEERAKGNILERFSAQQFPDLHSELNLSSLELGDSALYFCASSVAGLAGVTYNEQFFGPGTRLTVL.

The CDR3 region is CASSLVYPSRNEQFF. The DNA for the CDR3 is TGTGCCAGCAGCTTAGTCTATCCTAGCCGGAATGAGCAGTTCTTC. The chain links TRBV11-2 to TRBJ2-1; weak D call: TRBD2 (5 bases). The CDR3 runs to 15 residues. Germline CDR1 reads SGHAT; CDR2 reads FQNNGV. Trimming cost V 1 base and J 7 bases, with 14 bases left between them. The complete variable domain, with remaining parts taken from reference TRBV11-2 and TRBJ2-1, reads EAGVAQSPRYKIIEKRQSVAFWCNPISGHATLYWYQQILGQGPKLLIQFQNNGVVDDSQLPKDRFSAERLKGVDSTLKIQPAKLEDSAVYLCASSLVYPSRNEQFFGPGTRLTVL.

The CDR3 spells CASSQGTGNTGELFF. DNA for the CDR3: TGTGCCAGCTCACAAGGGACAGGGAACACCGGGGAGCTGTTTTTT. This chain uses TRBV18 with TRBJ2-2; 8 positions agree with TRBD1. With V trimmed by 4 bases and J by 1 base, 2 bases remained unmatched. This CDR3 spans 15 amino acids. Germline CDR1 is KGHSH and CDR2 is LQKENI.

The V gene is TRBV5-1, the J gene TRBJ2-3; TRBD2 matches 11 bases. Germline CDR1 reads SGHRS; CDR2 reads YFSETQ. The CDR3 runs 17 residues. V gave up 2 bases and J gave up 0 bases; unmatched junction bases: 5. Here the CDR3 DNA reads TGCGCCAGCAGCTTCACACTAGCGGGAGTAAGCACAGATACGCAGTATTTT. Protein product: CASSFTLAGVSTDTQYF.

The genes are TRBV9 and TRBJ2-1, with 7 bases that match TRBD2. The CDR3 is made up of 15 amino acids. V dropped 4 bases and J dropped 8; count of bases not matched to a gene: 12. The V gene's germline CDR1 is SGDLS and CDR2 YYNGEE. The CDR3: CASSTQEGGGYEQFF. In nucleotides, the CDR3 is TGTGCCAGCAGCACCCAGGAGGGCGGGGGATATGAGCAGTTCTTC. Looking up the rest from reference TRBV9 and TRBJ2-1 gives the full variable domain: DSGVTQTPKHLITATGQRVTLRCSPRSGDLSVYWYQQSLDQGLQFLIQYYNGEERAKGNILERFSAQQFPDLHSELNLSSLELGDSALYFCASSTQEGGGYEQFFGPGTRLTVL.

The CDR3 region has the DNA TGTGCCAGCAGCTTAGAGAGTCTAAGCTCCTACGAGCAGTACTTC. Protein product: CASSLESLSSYEQYF. The chain carries TRBV7-9 and TRBJ2-7; no clear D gene. CDR1 is SEHNR and CDR2 is FQNEAQ in the germline V gene (reference sequence). The V and J ends lost 1 base and 0 bases respectively, with 10 bases between them. The CDR3 length is 15 residues.

This chain links TRBV21-1 with TRBJ2-5. The J call may be faulty, since TRBJ2-7 better matches the DNA end. TRBV21-1 is a pseudogene locus. CDR3 size: 13 residues. The CDR3 DNA reads as TGTGCCAGGGCGAACAACTGCTCCTACGAGCAGTACTTC. It specifies CARANNCSYEQYF.

This clone was picked up one time. V and J are TRBV28 and TRBJ2-3, with D tentatively TRBD1 or TRBD2 (6 bases each). This CDR3 is built from 17 residues. In germline, CDR1 is MDHEN, CDR2 SYDVKM. Trimming removed 0 bases at V and 2 bases at J, with 15 bases between. The CDR3 DNA follows: TGTGCCAGCAGTTTATGGGGGGGCAGGGGTAACACAGATACGCAGTATTTT. Amino acids: CASSLWGGRGNTDTQYF.

The chain recombines TRBV11-3 with TRBJ2-3; no clear D gene. CDR1 SGHNT and CDR2 YENEEA come from the germline V gene. The V end lost 1 base, the J end lost 10 bases, and 18 bases lay between the germline ends. The CDR3 consists of 15 residues. This chain's CDR3 is CASSLAEAKHRPQYF. The CDR3 DNA reads TGTGCCAGCAGCTTAGCGGAAGCCAAGCATCGTCCGCAGTATTTT.

The sample holds one count of this clone. The chain is built from TRBV5-1 and TRBJ2-7; TRBD1 is a possible D gene (6 bases). V gave up 4 bases and J gave up 5 bases, with 19 bases separating them. The CDR3 is made up of 15 amino acids. Per the germline V gene, CDR1 is SGHRS and CDR2 is YFSETQ. This chain's CDR3 is CASSPNYREINEQYF. The CDR3 region has the DNA TGCGCCAGCAGCCCGAACTACAGGGAGATAAACGAGCAGTACTTC.

The chain recombines TRBV19 with TRBJ1-5, with TRBD1 identical over 8 bases. In germline, CDR1 is LNHDA, CDR2 SQIVND (reference sequence). Trimming cost V 5 bases and J 7 bases; bases outside gene matches: 4. CDR3 length: 13 residues. In DNA form, the CDR3 reads TGTGCCAGTAGTCCAGGGGGCGGACAGCCCCAGCATTTT. Amino acid sequence: CASSPGGGQPQHF. Looking up the rest from reference TRBV19 and TRBJ1-5 gives the full variable domain: DGGITQSPKYLFRKEGQNVTLSCEQNLNHDAMYWYRQDPGQGLRLIYYSQIVNDFQKGDIAEGYSVSREKKESFPLTVTSAQKNPTAFYLCASSPGGGQPQHFGDGTRLSIL.